This T cell receptor beta chain originates from a study of cytomegalovirus exposure and HLA in healthy donors. This clone has only one observation. What it recognizes is unknown. The study, taken as a whole, reports: Cytomegalovirus-associated status was assigned to roughly 160 TCR beta chains. There were reportedly fewer N-insertions in an Asian-associated ancestry cluster than the approximately 630-donor mean, in a later analysis. The availability of immune exposure information extended only to CMV serostatus. Most TCR beta V segments were productive about 87% or about 30% of the time in an earlier analysis.

Researchers ran the PCR with 60 Vbeta and 13 Jbeta primers. Clones were read by immunoSEQ multiplex PCR, and TCRdb kept only the in-frame ones, dropping some. The data hold over 200,000 clones, with approximately 79% observed a single time. The J segment lost 3 bases and the V segment lost 6 bases, leaving 10 bases of the junction unmatched. Germline-derived CDR1 and CDR2 are MRHNA and SNTAGT. The CDR3 is 16 residues long. The chain employs TRBV6-4 and TRBJ2-3, with 9 bases matching TRBD2. Sequencing was performed on PBMCs. The sequence came from a male donor in good health and CMV-seronegative. The CDR3 region has the DNA TGTGCCAGCAGCCCCCTCAGCGGGAGGAGGACAGATACGCAGTATTTT. Its protein is CASSPLSGRRTDTQYF.